This T cell receptor (beta chain) was found in a study of T cells in Graves' hyperthyroidism and ophthalmopathy. Amplified TCR beta CDR3 regions came from RNA transcripts. In the first-round RT-PCR of the TCR CDR3, the HTBI primer set was used. One entry per CDR3 protein results from TCRdb running MiXCR on the multiplex PCR reads. The sample records some 320,000 distinct CDR3 sequences, about an eighth being singletons. V dropped 3 bases and J dropped 0 bases, with 8 bases sitting between them. The CDR3 consists of 14 residues. Germline assignment: CDR1 MGHDK and CDR2 SYGVNS. Overall study findings and caveats: Expanded thyroid clonotypes (above 0.001) were mostly also found in blood.

In this sample, this clonotype turned up many times. The antigen remains undetermined. V usage is TRBV25-1 and J usage is TRBJ1-1, with D perhaps TRBD1 (6 bases). The sequenced sample was blood. The TCR comes from a woman aged 40 to 50 with Graves' ophthalmopathy. CDR3: CASSDQGMNTEAFF. The CDR3 DNA reads as TGTGCCAGCAGTGATCAGGGGATGAACACTGAAGCTTTCTTT.